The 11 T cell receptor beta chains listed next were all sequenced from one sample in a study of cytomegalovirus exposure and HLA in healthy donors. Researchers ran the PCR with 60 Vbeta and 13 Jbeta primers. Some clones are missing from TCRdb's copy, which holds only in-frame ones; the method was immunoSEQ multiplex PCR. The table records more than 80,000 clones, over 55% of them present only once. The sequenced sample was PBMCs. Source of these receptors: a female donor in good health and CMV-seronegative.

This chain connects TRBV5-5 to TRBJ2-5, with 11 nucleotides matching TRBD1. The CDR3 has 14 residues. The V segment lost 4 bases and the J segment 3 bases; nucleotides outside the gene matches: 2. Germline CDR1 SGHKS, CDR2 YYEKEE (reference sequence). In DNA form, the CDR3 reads TGTGCCAGCAGCCTGGGACAGGGGGAAGAGACCCAGTACTTC. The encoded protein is CASSLGQGEETQYF.

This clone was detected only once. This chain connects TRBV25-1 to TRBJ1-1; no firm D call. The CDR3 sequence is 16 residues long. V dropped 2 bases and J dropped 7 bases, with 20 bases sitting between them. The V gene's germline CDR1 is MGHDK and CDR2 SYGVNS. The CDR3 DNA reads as TGTGCCAGCAGTGAACCCCTGGGAGTGGGAGCTGATGAAGCTTTCTTT. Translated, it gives CASSEPLGVGADEAFF. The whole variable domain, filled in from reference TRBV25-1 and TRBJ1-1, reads EADIYQTPRYLVIGTGKKITLECSQTMGHDKMYWYQQDPGMELHLIHYSYGVNSTEKGDLSSESTVSRIRTEHFPLTLESARPSHTSQYLCASSEPLGVGADEAFFGQGTRLTVV.

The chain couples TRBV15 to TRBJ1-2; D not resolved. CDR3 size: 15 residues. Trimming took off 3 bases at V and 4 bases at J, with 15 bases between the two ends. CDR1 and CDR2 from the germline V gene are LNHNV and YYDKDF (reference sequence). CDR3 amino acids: CATSSQREGTYGYTF. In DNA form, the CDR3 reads TGTGCCACCAGCAGTCAGAGGGAGGGAACCTATGGCTACACCTTC. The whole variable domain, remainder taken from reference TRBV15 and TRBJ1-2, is DAMVIQNPRYQVTQFGKPVTLSCSQTLNHNVMYWYQQKSSQAPKLLFHYYDKDFNNEADTPDNFQSRRPNTSFCFLDIRSPGLGDTAMYLCATSSQREGTYGYTFGSGTRLTVV.

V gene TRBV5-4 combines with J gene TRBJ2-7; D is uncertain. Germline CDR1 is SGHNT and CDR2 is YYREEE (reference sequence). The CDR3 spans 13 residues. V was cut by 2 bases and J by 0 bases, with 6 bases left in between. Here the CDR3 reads CASSFPPSYEQYF. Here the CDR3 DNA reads TGTGCCAGCAGCTTTCCTCCCTCCTACGAGCAGTACTTC.

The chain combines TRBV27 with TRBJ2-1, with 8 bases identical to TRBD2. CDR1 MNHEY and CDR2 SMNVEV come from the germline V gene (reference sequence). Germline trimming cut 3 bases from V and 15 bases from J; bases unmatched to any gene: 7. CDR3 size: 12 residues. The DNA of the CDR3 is TGTGCCAGCAGTTTTCCAGCGGGAGCGAGGTTCTTC. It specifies CASSFPAGARFF.

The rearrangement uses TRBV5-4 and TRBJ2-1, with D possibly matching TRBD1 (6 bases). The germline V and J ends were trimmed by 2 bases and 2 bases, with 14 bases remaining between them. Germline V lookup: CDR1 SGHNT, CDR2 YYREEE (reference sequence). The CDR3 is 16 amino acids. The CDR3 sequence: CASSFLTGTTYNEQFF. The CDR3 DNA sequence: TGTGCCAGCAGCTTCCTGACCGGGACAACCTACAATGAGCAGTTCTTC.

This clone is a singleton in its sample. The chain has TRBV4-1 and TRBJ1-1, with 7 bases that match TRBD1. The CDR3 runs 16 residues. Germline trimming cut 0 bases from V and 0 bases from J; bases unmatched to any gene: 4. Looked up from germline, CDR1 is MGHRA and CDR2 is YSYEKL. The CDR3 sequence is CASSQDPGQMNTEAFF. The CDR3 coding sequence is TGCGCCAGCAGCCAAGACCCGGGACAGATGAACACTGAAGCTTTCTTT.

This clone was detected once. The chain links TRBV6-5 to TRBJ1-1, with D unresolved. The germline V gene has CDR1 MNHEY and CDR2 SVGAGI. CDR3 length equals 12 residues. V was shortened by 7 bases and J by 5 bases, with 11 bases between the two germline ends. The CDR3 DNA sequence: TGTGCCAGCAAAGCGGGAGTAACTGAAGCTTTCTTT. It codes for CASKAGVTEAFF.

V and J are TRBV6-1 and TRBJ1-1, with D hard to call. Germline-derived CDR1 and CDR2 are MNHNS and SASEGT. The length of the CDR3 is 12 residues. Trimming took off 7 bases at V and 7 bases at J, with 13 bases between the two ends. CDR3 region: CASMLPRFEAFF. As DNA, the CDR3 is TGTGCCAGCATGCTCCCACGGTTTGAAGCTTTCTTT.

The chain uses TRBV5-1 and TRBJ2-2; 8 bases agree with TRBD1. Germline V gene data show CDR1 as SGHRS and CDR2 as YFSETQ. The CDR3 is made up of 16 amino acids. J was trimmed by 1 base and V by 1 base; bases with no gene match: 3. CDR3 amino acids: CASSLTGTGNTGELFF. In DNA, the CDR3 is TGCGCCAGCAGCTTGACCGGGACAGGGAACACCGGGGAGCTGTTTTTT.

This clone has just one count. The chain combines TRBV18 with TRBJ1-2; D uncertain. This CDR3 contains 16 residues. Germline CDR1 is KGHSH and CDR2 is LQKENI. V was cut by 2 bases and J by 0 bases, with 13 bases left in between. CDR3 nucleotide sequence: TGTGCCAGCTCACCATCAAGCGGGCTGGCTAACTATGGCTACACCTTC. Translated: CASSPSSGLANYGYTF.